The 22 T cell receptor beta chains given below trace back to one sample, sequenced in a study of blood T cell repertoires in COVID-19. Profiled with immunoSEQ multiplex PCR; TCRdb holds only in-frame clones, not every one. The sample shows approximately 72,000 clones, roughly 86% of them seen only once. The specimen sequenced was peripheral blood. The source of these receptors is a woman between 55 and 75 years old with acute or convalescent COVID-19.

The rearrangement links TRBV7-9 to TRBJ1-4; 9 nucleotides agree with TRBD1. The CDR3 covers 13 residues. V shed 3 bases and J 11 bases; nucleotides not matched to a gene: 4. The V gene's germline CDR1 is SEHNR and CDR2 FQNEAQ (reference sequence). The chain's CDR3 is CASSLGQGGKLFF. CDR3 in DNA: TGTGCCAGCAGCTTGGGACAGGGAGGTAAACTGTTTTTT.

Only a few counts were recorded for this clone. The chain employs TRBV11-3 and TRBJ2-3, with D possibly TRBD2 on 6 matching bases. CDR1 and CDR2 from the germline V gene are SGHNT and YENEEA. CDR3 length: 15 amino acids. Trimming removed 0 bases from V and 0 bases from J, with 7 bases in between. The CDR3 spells CASSLDAGSTDTQYF. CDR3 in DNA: TGTGCCAGCAGCTTAGATGCGGGGAGCACAGATACGCAGTATTTT.

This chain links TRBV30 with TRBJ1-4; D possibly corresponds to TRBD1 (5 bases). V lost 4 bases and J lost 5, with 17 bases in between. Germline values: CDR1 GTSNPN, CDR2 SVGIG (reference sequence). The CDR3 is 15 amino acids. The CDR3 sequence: CAWTLAGLANEKLFF. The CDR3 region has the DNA TGTGCCTGGACCCTGGCGGGACTAGCAAATGAAAAACTGTTTTTT.

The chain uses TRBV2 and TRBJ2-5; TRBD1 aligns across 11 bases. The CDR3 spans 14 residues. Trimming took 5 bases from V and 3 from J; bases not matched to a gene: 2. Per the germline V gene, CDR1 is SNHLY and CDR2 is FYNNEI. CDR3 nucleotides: TGTGCCAGCAGTCGGGACAGGGGGGAAGAGACCCAGTACTTC. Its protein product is CASSRDRGEETQYF. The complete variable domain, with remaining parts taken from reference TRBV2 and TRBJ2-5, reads EPEVTQTPSHQVTQMGQEVILRCVPISNHLYFYWYRQILGQKVEFLVSFYNNEISEKSEIFDDQFSVERPDGSNFTLKIRSTKLEDSAMYFCASSRDRGEETQYFGPGTRLLVL.

The CDR3 is CASSVSPQTYEQYF. CDR3 sequence (DNA): TGTGCCAGCAGCGTCTCTCCTCAGACCTACGAGCAGTACTTC. The V call is TRBV9, the J call TRBJ2-7; no definite D call. The germline V and J ends were trimmed by 2 bases and 2 bases, with 11 bases remaining between them. Germline CDR1 SGDLS, CDR2 YYNGEE. CDR3 length equals 14 residues.

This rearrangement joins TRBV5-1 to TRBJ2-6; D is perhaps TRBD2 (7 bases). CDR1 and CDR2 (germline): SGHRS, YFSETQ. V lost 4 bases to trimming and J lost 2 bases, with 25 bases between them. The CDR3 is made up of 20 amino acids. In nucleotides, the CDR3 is TGCGCCAGCAGCAGATTATCCCCCGGGGGGCAGTATGCTGGGGCCAACGTCCTGACTTTC. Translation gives CASSRLSPGGQYAGANVLTF.

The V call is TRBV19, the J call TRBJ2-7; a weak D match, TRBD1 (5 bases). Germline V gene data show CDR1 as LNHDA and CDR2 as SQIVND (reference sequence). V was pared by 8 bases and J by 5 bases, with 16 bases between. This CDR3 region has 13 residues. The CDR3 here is CASSQGPGDEQYF. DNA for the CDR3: TGTGCCAGTTCCCAGGGCCCTGGGGACGAGCAGTACTTC.

The CDR3 nucleotides are TGCAGTGCTAGTAATCAACAAGAGACCCAGTACTTC. It yields the protein CSASNQQETQYF. The chain recombines TRBV20-1 with TRBJ2-5, with D uncertain. V lost 3 bases, J lost 2 bases, and 7 bases lay in between. Germline V gives CDR1 DFQATT, CDR2 SNEGSKA (reference sequence). The CDR3 totals 12 residues.

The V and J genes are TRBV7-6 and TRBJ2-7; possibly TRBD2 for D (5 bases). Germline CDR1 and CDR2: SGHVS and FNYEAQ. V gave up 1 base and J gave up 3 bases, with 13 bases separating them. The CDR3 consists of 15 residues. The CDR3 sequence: CASSLEDGGVYEQYF. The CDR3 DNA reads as TGTGCCAGCAGCTTAGAAGACGGAGGAGTCTACGAGCAGTACTTC.

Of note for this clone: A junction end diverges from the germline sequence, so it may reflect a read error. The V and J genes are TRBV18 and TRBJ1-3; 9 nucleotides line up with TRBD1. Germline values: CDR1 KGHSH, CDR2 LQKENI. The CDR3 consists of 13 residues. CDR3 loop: CASSPLNRGQGDF. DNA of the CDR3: TGTGCCAGCTCACCTTTGAATCGGGGACAGGGTGATTTT.

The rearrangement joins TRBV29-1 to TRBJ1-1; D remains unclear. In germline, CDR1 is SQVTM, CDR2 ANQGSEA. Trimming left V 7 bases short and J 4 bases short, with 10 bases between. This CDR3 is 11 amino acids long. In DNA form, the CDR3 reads TGCAGCGCGGACTCCTCCACTGAAGCTTTCTTT. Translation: CSADSSTEAFF.

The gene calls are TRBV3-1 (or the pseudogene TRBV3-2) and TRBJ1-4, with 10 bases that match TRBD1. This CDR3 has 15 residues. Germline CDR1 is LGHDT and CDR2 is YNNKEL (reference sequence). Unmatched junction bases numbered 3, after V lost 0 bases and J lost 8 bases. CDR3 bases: TGTGCCAGCAGCCAAGAGGGACAGGGGAACGAAAAACTGTTTTTT. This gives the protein CASSQEGQGNEKLFF.

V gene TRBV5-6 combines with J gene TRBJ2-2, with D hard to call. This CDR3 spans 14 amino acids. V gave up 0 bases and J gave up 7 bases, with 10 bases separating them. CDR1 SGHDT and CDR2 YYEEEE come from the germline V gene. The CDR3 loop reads CASSLATLNGELFF. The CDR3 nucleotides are TGTGCCAGCAGCTTGGCTACCCTCAACGGGGAGCTGTTTTTT.

This CDR3 is CASSPTIGGEAFF. In nucleotides, the CDR3 is TGTGCCAGCAGCCCGACTATAGGGGGCGAAGCTTTCTTT. V is TRBV7-3 and J is TRBJ1-1; TRBD1 matches at 7 bases. Trimming at V came to 5 bases and at J to 8 bases, leaving 8 bases not matched to a gene. CDR1 is SGHTA, CDR2 FQGTGA, per germline. The CDR3 contains 13 residues.

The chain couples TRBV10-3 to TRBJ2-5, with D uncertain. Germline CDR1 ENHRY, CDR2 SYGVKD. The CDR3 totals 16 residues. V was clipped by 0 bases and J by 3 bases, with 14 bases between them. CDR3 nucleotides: TGTGCCATCAGTGAGTCGTGGGCTAATACGAAAGAGACCCAGTACTTC. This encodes CAISESWANTKETQYF.

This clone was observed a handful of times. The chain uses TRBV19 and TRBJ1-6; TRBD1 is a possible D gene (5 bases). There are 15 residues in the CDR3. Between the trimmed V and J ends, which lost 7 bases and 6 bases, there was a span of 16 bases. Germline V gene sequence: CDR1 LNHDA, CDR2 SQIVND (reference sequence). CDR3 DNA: TGTGCCAGTACCAACCGGGGGACTTCTAATTCACCCCTCCACTTT. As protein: CASTNRGTSNSPLHF. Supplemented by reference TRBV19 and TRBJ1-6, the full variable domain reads DGGITQSPKYLFRKEGQNVTLSCEQNLNHDAMYWYRQDPGQGLRLIYYSQIVNDFQKGDIAEGYSVSREKKESFPLTVTSAQKNPTAFYLCASTNRGTSNSPLHFGNGTRLTVT.

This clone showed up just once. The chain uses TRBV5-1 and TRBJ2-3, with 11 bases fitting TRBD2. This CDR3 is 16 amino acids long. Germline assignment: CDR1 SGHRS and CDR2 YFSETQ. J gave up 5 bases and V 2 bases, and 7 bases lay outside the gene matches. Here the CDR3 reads CASSLETSGGVDTQYF. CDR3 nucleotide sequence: TGCGCCAGCAGCTTAGAAACTAGCGGGGGAGTAGATACGCAGTATTTT.

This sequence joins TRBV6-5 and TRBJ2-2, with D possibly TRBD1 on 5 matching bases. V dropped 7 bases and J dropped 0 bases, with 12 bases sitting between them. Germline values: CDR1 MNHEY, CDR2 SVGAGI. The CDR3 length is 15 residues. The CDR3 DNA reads TGTGCCAGCACCAGGACACGGACGAACACCGGGGAGCTGTTTTTT. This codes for CASTRTRTNTGELFF.

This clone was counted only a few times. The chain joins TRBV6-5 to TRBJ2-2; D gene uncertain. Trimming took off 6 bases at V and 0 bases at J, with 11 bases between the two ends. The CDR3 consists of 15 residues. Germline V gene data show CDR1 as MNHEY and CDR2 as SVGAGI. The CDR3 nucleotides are TGTGCCAGCAGACCCGACATGACGAACACCGGGGAGCTGTTTTTT. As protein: CASRPDMTNTGELFF.

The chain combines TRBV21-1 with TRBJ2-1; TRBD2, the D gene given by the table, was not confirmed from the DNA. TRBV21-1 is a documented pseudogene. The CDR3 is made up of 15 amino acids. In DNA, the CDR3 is TGTGCCAGCAGCACCGTACCACTTTCCTACAATGAGCAGTTCTTC. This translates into CASSTVPLSYNEQFF.

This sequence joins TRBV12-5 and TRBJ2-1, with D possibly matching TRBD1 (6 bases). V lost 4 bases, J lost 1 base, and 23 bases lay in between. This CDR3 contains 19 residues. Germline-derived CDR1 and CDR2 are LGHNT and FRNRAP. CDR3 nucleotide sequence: TGTGCTAGTGGTTGGAACATTGGACAGCTAAGATATTCCTACAATGAGCAGTTCTTC. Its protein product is CASGWNIGQLRYSYNEQFF.

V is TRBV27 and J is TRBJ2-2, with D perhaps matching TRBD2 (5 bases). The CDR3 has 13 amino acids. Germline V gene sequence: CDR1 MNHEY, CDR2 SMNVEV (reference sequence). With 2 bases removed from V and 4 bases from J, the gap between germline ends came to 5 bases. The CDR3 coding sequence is TGTGCCAGCAGTTTAGGGAGCACCGGGGAGCTGTTTTTT. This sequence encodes CASSLGSTGELFF.